The rows below give T cell receptor beta chains drawn from one sample of a study of cytomegalovirus exposure and HLA in healthy donors. Generated by immunoSEQ multiplex PCR, the TCRdb table keeps only in-frame clones and is missing some. The sample has around 140,000 clones, roughly three quarters seen once; the top ten hold roughly 1%. The sample consisted of PBMCs. The receptors were sampled from a woman in her fifties or sixties in good health and CMV-seronegative. Each CDR3 is given with its conserved first and last residue. The D gene is left open where the match is weak. Clone size is not always given. Where it is, it says once, few, many or a class for expanded clones.

clone_size	v_call	d_call	cdr3_length	j_call	cdr3_nt	cdr3_aa
once	TRBV7-3	TRBD2	14	TRBJ2-1	TGTGCCAGCAGCGCGTCTAGCGGGTACAATGAGCAGTTCTTC	CASSASSGYNEQFF
NA	TRBV5-4	TRBD2	15	TRBJ2-2	TGTGCCAGCAGCCGCCCTAGCGGGAGAAGGGGGGAGCTGTTTTTT	CASSRPSGRRGELFF
NA	TRBV5-1	TRBD2	16	TRBJ2-2	TGCGCCAGCAGCCCGTCGCGGGGGGCGAACACCGGGGAGCTGTTTTTT	CASSPSRGANTGELFF
NA	TRBV7-9	TRBD2	14	TRBJ2-5	TGTGCCAGCAGCTCTCTAGCGGGGGGGCAGACCCAGTACTTC	CASSSLAGGQTQYF
few	TRBV7-9	NA	11	TRBJ1-2	TGTGCCAGCAGCTCGGGGGGTGGCTACACCTTC	CASSSGGGYTF
NA	TRBV6-1	NA	13	TRBJ1-2	TGTGCCAGCGATATAAAAGAGTACTATGGCTACACCTTC	CASDIKEYYGYTF
few	TRBV7-3	NA	13	TRBJ2-7	TGTGCCAGGATTGGGGGGAAGGGCTACGAGCAGTACTTC	CARIGGKGYEQYF
few	TRBV15	NA	13	TRBJ2-3	TGTGCCACCAGCAGAGATGTTAGTAATACGCAGTATTTT	CATSRDVSNTQYF
NA	TRBV27	NA	12	TRBJ2-1	TGTGCCAGCAGTGTGACAGGTCTGGAGCAGTTCTTC	CASSVTGLEQFF
NA	TRBV5-6	TRBD2	17	TRBJ2-7	TGTGCCAGCAGCTCACCACTGAAGGGACTAGGGGTCCACGAGCAGTACTTC	CASSSPLKGLGVHEQYF
NA	TRBV19	NA	12	TRBJ2-1	TGTGCCAGTAGCCAACGACTAGGTGAGCAGTTCTTC	CASSQRLGEQFF
NA	TRBV28	TRBD1	15	TRBJ1-5	TGTGCCAGCAGCTTAAACGACAGGGGCAATCAGCCCCAGCATTTT	CASSLNDRGNQPQHF
NA	TRBV5-1	NA	14	TRBJ1-1	TGCGCCAGCAGCTTAGGACACACGAACACTGAAGCTTTCTTT	CASSLGHTNTEAFF
few	TRBV19	NA	13	TRBJ1-2	TGTGCCAGTAGTCGGGACACGGGCTATGGCTACACCTTC	CASSRDTGYGYTF
few	TRBV27	TRBD1	18	TRBJ2-3	TGTGCCAGCAGTCCCTACTGGACAGGGGGTGGCGTTACAGATACGCAGTATTTT	CASSPYWTGGGVTDTQYF
NA	TRBV6-5	NA	14	TRBJ1-6	TGTGCCAGCAGTTACGGGGCCACATATTCACCCCTCCACTTT	CASSYGATYSPLHF
NA	TRBV5-1	TRBD2	14	TRBJ2-2	TGCGCCAGCAGCAGAAGAGCGGGGACCGGGGAGCTGTTTTTT	CASSRRAGTGELFF
NA	TRBV28	TRBD1	13	TRBJ1-2	TGTGCCAGCACTCGAGGGGGCTTCTATGGCTACACCTTC	CASTRGGFYGYTF
NA	TRBV30	TRBD1	13	TRBJ1-5	TGTGCCTGGTCCGGGACAGGGGAACAGCCCCAGCATTTT	CAWSGTGEQPQHF
NA	TRBV2	NA	11	TRBJ2-7	TGTGCCAGCATCCTCGTCTACGAGCAGTACTTC	CASILVYEQYF
NA	TRBV5-6	TRBD2	14	TRBJ2-5	TGTGCCAGCAGCTTAGTCGGGGGGAAGGAGACCCAGTACTTC	CASSLVGGKETQYF
NA	TRBV5-1	NA	16	TRBJ2-5	TGCGCCAGCAGCCCCTGGTGGGGTCCTCTCGGGGGGACCCAGTACTTC	CASSPWWGPLGGTQYF
NA	TRBV15	TRBD2	16	TRBJ2-3	TGTGCCACCAGCAGAGAAGCGGGACGGAGCACAGATACGCAGTATTTT	CATSREAGRSTDTQYF
NA	TRBV5-1	NA	15	TRBJ2-1	TGCGCCAGCAGCTCAGAGGGGAGGTTTTTGAATGAGCAGTTCTTC	CASSSEGRFLNEQFF
NA	TRBV5-1	NA	18	TRBJ1-6	TGCGCCAGCAGCCGTCCCATTGGGAGTCTCTTCTATAATTCACCCCTCCACTTT	CASSRPIGSLFYNSPLHF
few	TRBV30	TRBD1	13	TRBJ1-1	TGTGCCTGGAGTGTGCAGGGGGCGCGTCAAGCTTTCTTT	CAWSVQGARQAFF
few	TRBV6-5	NA	14	TRBJ1-5	TGTGCCAGCAGTTCCGTCAGGGCGGGGCAGCCCCAGCATTTT	CASSSVRAGQPQHF
NA	TRBV7-2	TRBD2	16	TRBJ2-2	TGTGCCAGCAGCCCTAGACTAGCGGGATACACCGGGGAGCTGTTTTTT	CASSPRLAGYTGELFF
NA	TRBV29-1	NA	12	TRBJ1-1	TGCAGCGGGCAAGGACAGAACACTGAAGCTTTCTTT	CSGQGQNTEAFF
NA	TRBV27	TRBD2	13	TRBJ2-1	TGTGCCACCGGGGGGGTCTCCTACAATGAGCAGTTCTTC	CATGGVSYNEQFF
NA	TRBV6-6	TRBD2	14	TRBJ2-7	TGTGCCAGCAGTTCGACTAGCGGGAGCTACGAGCAGTACTTC	CASSSTSGSYEQYF
NA	TRBV5-6	TRBD1	14	TRBJ2-7	TGTGCCAGCAGCTTCCCAGGGGGCTATTACGAGCAGTACTTC	CASSFPGGYYEQYF
NA	TRBV11-2	TRBD1	19	TRBJ2-2	TGTGCCAGCAGCTTAGTTCCCCCGGGACAGGGGGCGCCAACCGGGGAGCTGTTTTTT	CASSLVPPGQGAPTGELFF
few	TRBV10-3	NA	16	TRBJ2-5	TGTGCCATCAGTGAGTCGCTAGCGTACCGCCAAGAGACCCAGTACTTC	CAISESLAYRQETQYF
NA	TRBV7-9	NA	15	TRBJ2-7	TGTGCCAGCAGCTTAGCAGGAGACAGTGCCTACGAGCAGTACTTC	CASSLAGDSAYEQYF
once	TRBV18	NA	15	TRBJ1-5	TGTGCCAGCTCCCCGCGCGGGGAGAGCAATCAGCCCCAGCATTTT	CASSPRGESNQPQHF
NA	TRBV5-1	NA	16	TRBJ2-5	TGCGCCAGCAGCTATACCGCAGGGGTCGGTGGAGAGACCCAGTACTTC	CASSYTAGVGGETQYF
few	TRBV18	NA	14	TRBJ1-3	TGTGCCAGCTCACCGGGGGGCTCTGGAAACACCATATATTTT	CASSPGGSGNTIYF
NA	TRBV28	TRBD2	16	TRBJ2-3	TGTGCCAGCAGTTCCCCCGGCGGGAGGACCGGAGATACGCAGTATTTT	CASSSPGGRTGDTQYF
NA	TRBV4-1	TRBD2	16	TRBJ2-7	TGCGCCAGCAGCCAAGATCGGGGGGGATTGGGATACGAGCAGTACTTC	CASSQDRGGLGYEQYF
NA	TRBV19	TRBD1	14	TRBJ1-1	TGTACCAGTAGTCTGACAGGGTTTAACACTGAAGCTTTCTTT	CTSSLTGFNTEAFF
NA	TRBV10-3	NA	14	TRBJ1-6	TGTGCCATCAGTGAGTCCAACATTAATTCACCCCTCCACTTT	CAISESNINSPLHF
few	TRBV27	TRBD2	18	TRBJ2-7	TGTGCCAGCAGTTTACGGGAAATAGCGGGAGGGCCCGTCGGCGAGCAGTACTTC	CASSLREIAGGPVGEQYF
few	TRBV5-4	TRBD2	16	TRBJ2-2	TGTGCCAGCAGCCCCCCGGGGAGGGAAGCGGCCGGGGAGCTGTTTTTT	CASSPPGREAAGELFF
NA	TRBV5-1	TRBD2	16	TRBJ2-5	TGCGCCAGCAGCTTGATGACTAGCGGGGGGGGAGAGACCCAGTACTTC	CASSLMTSGGGETQYF
NA	TRBV5-4	TRBD1	15	TRBJ1-1	TGTGCCAGCAGCCGCGGACAGGGGATGAACACTGAAGCTTTCTTT	CASSRGQGMNTEAFF
NA	TRBV4-1	TRBD1	17	TRBJ2-3	TGCGCCAGCAGCCCGAAACGCAGGGGGCTTGGCACAGATACGCAGTATTTT	CASSPKRRGLGTDTQYF
NA	TRBV5-1	NA	14	TRBJ2-1	TGCGCCAGCAGCTTCGGCCAGACAAGGAATGAGCAGTTCTTC	CASSFGQTRNEQFF
NA	TRBV18	TRBD2	16	TRBJ2-7	TGTGCCAGCTCAAACCCAGGGAGGGCCTCACACACAGAGCAGTACTTC	CASSNPGRASHTEQYF
NA	TRBV18	NA	12	TRBJ2-1	TGTGCCAGCTCACCGCAGGTTGGGGAGCAGTTCTTC	CASSPQVGEQFF
NA	TRBV28	NA	12	TRBJ1-3	TGTGCCAGCACTACCTCCATAAACACCATATATTTT	CASTTSINTIYF
NA	TRBV5-4	NA	16	TRBJ2-1	TGTGCCAGCACCCATCGGGTGGCGGGACCTAACAATGAGCAGTTCTTC	CASTHRVAGPNNEQFF
NA	TRBV7-9	NA	15	TRBJ2-7	TGTGCCAGCAGCCCAACCCAGGGGCTTCAGTACGAGCAGTACTTC	CASSPTQGLQYEQYF
NA	TRBV19	NA	14	TRBJ1-2	TGTGCCAGTAGTATAGAACAGGGTAACTATGGCTACACCTTC	CASSIEQGNYGYTF